These 7 T cell receptor beta chains were sequenced from one sample in a study of shared clonotypes between healthy human individuals (dated by TCRdb to 2020 to 2021). Libraries were built with the immunoSEQ multiplex PCR assay. TCRdb mirrors the immuneACCESS table, restricted to in-frame sequences. Some clones are absent from its copies; in checked studies, under half trace to an unresolved V gene, and the reason for the others is unknown. The sample table lists some 2 million clones, about 94% of them with a count of one. 0.9% to 1.5% of the sample belongs to the ten largest clones. CD8 naive samples were CD45RO-negative cells positively selected for CCR7, giving a CD45RA+CCR7+ population that excluded TemRA cells. The specimen was naive CD8+ T cells sorted from blood. The cell subset or site label here, explained by the study, means: CD45RA+CCR7+. The source of these receptors is a man younger than 30 in good health.

As regards this clone: The identical CDR3 is also encoded by other nucleotide sequences in the sample. This sequence joins TRBV9 and TRBJ2-5; unclear D gene. The CDR3 is made up of 15 amino acids. The germline V and J ends were trimmed by 0 bases and 5 bases, with 14 bases remaining between them. Germline CDR1 is SGDLS and CDR2 is YYNGEE. CDR3 sequence (DNA): TGTGCCAGCAGCGTAGAAGGAACAGCTGGGGAGACCCAGTACTTC. Translation gives CASSVEGTAGETQYF.

J is TRBJ1-1 and V is TRBV27; D may be TRBD1 (6 bases). The CDR3 runs 12 residues. The V and J ends lost 2 bases and 8 bases respectively, with 9 bases between them. Germline V gene data show CDR1 as MNHEY and CDR2 as SMNVEV (reference sequence). CDR3 residues: CASSLRTGEAFF. CDR3 DNA: TGTGCCAGCAGTTTAAGAACAGGGGAAGCTTTCTTT.

This rearrangement joins TRBV5-1 to TRBJ2-2; no clear D gene. The length of the CDR3 is 13 residues. Per the germline V gene, CDR1 is SGHRS and CDR2 is YFSETQ. With 9 bases removed from V and 0 bases from J, the gap between germline ends came to 9 bases. CDR3 loop: CATQRPNTGELFF. The CDR3 DNA follows: TGCGCCACACAGAGACCGAACACCGGGGAGCTGTTTTTT.

The chain links TRBV9 to TRBJ1-3; no clear D gene. CDR1 and CDR2 (germline): SGDLS, YYNGEE. The CDR3 spans 14 residues. V lost 3 bases, J lost 3 bases, and 10 bases lay in between. CDR3 sequence reads: CASSGPVDGNTIYF. The CDR3 DNA is TGTGCCAGCAGCGGGCCGGTTGATGGAAACACCATATATTTT.

This sequence joins TRBV7-9 and TRBJ1-2, with D possibly TRBD1 on 5 matching bases. The CDR3 totals 15 residues. V shed 5 bases and J shed 3 bases, with 16 bases lying between them. CDR1 is SEHNR, CDR2 FQNEAQ, per germline (reference sequence). CDR3 in amino acids: CASSLLGVPYYGYTF. The CDR3 DNA reads TGTGCCAGCAGCCTCCTGGGGGTTCCCTACTATGGCTACACCTTC.

This clone occurred once. The genes are TRBV5-6 and TRBJ1-3, with 7 bases aligning to TRBD1. The CDR3 covers 15 residues. CDR1 and CDR2 (germline): SGHDT, YYEEEE. The J segment lost 6 bases and the V segment lost 2 bases, leaving 8 bases of the junction unmatched. This CDR3 is CASSFSYRGANTIYF. The DNA for the CDR3 is TGTGCCAGCAGCTTCTCCTACAGGGGAGCAAACACCATATATTTT.

Details on this clone: Other DNA sequences in the same sample also yield this CDR3. The chain joins TRBV5-1 to TRBJ2-1; D gene unclear. Trimming cost V 0 bases and J 0 bases, with 7 bases left between them. Per the germline V gene, CDR1 is SGHRS and CDR2 is YFSETQ. The CDR3 has 15 residues. CDR3 DNA sequence: TGCGCCAGCAGCTTGGTAGGGTCCTCCTACAATGAGCAGTTCTTC. Translated: CASSLVGSSYNEQFF.